This record concerns one TCR beta chain sequence. Its antigen remains unidentified. Each donor's status was that of a healthy bone marrow donor. The data belong to a study of cytomegalovirus exposure and HLA in healthy donors. Study observations and caveats: From TCR beta sequences, most subjects' HLA-A and HLA-B alleles were reportedly predicted accurately.

V lost 2 bases and J lost 2, with 16 bases in between. Germline assignment: CDR1 MDHEN and CDR2 SYDVKM. The CDR3 covers 17 residues. The study ran its PCR with 60 Vbeta and 13 Jbeta primers. Using immunoSEQ multiplex PCR, the repertoire was profiled, and TCRdb retains in-frame clones only, with some absent. The table records 150,000 to 200,000 clones, 81% of them present only once. The chain uses TRBV28 and TRBJ1-3; D call uncertain. The source of this sequence is a woman in her late teens or twenties in good health and CMV-seronegative. Sequences were obtained from PBMCs. CDR3 in amino acids: CASSLSGRSRAGNTIYF. The DNA for the CDR3 is TGTGCCAGCAGTTTAAGCGGACGATCGAGGGCTGGAAACACCATATATTTT.